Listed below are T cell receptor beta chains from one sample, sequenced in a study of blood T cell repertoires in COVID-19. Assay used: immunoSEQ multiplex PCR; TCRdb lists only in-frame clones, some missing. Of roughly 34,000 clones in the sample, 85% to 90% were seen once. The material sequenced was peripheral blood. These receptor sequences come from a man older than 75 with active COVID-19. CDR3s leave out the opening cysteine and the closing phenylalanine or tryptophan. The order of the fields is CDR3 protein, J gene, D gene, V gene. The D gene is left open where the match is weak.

ASSFYLTGTHTDTQY TRBJ2-3 . TRBV28
ASSLWTGSGGADYGYT TRBJ1-2 . TRBV5-1
ATSDLLAGAGDEQF TRBJ2-1 TRBD2 TRBV24-1
AVLGTGTNTGELF TRBJ2-2 TRBD1 TRBV19
ASSYRRGTSSGANVLT TRBJ2-6 . TRBV6-2/TRBV6-3
ASRSTGTGPENPL TRBJ1-4 TRBD1 TRBV19
SVVYSNEQY TRBJ2-7 . TRBV29-1
ASSLVVAGAGELF TRBJ2-2 . TRBV11-2
ASSTPSRAGNQPQH TRBJ1-5 . TRBV19
ASSYSMTRLAGDTQY TRBJ2-3 TRBD2 TRBV5-4
SKGGRNNEQF TRBJ2-1 TRBD1 TRBV29-1
ASSSPGARQF TRBJ2-1 . TRBV27
ASSLTGSSYEQY TRBJ2-7 . TRBV7-2
ATSDWQGYEQY TRBJ2-7 . TRBV24-1
ASSLTEGDRDTQY TRBJ2-3 . TRBV28
ASSLLGGTGELF TRBJ2-2 TRBD2 TRBV27
ASSQALQGFYEQY TRBJ2-7 . TRBV4-3
ASSARQGGDEQF TRBJ2-1 . TRBV11-3
ASSLDGGGGYT TRBJ1-2 . TRBV7-9
ASSFRLAGGPGVDTQY TRBJ2-3 TRBD2 TRBV7-9
ASSLAGTGTGGNEQY TRBJ2-7 TRBD1 TRBV7-9
ASSFAGTSGRAAGNEQF TRBJ2-1 TRBD2 TRBV7-2
ATSARVTNTGELF TRBJ2-2 . TRBV24-1
ASTNGPSGETGEQY TRBJ2-7 TRBD2 TRBV5-4
AVLNRQGTEAF TRBJ1-1 . TRBV19
ASSSPGGLYNEQF TRBJ2-1 . TRBV11-3
ASTRTSGSEQY TRBJ2-7 TRBD2 TRBV27
ASSSGDRAYEQY TRBJ2-7 TRBD1 TRBV18
ASSRGQGNTEETQY TRBJ2-5 TRBD1 TRBV5-1
ASKLEGGQPQH TRBJ1-5 . TRBV12-3/TRBV12-4
ASWTSGSGTKNIQY TRBJ2-4 TRBD2 TRBV10-2
ASSFSGVYEQY TRBJ2-7 . TRBV27
ASSPTKGTGLEAF TRBJ1-1 TRBD1 TRBV18
ASSFGQGVGYT TRBJ1-2 TRBD1 TRBV28
SVEPWNRAGYGYT TRBJ1-2 . TRBV29-1
ASSLSRDTYGYT TRBJ1-2 . TRBV2
ASSVVWDRGETQY TRBJ2-5 TRBD1 TRBV28
AISEATGGTGKETQY TRBJ2-5 TRBD1 TRBV10-3
ASSLGLNTEAF TRBJ1-1 . TRBV11-2
AIRAGTGGLGTGELF TRBJ2-2 TRBD1 TRBV10-3
ASRVTGDVLQY TRBJ2-3 TRBD1 TRBV7-9
ASSKLAGANEQY TRBJ2-7 TRBD2 TRBV6-5
ASSLQGRNTEAF TRBJ1-1 TRBD1 TRBV18
ASSQVRNEQF TRBJ2-1 . TRBV3-1/TRBV3-2
ATSSRLRTRGKGYT TRBJ1-2 . TRBV15
ATSDLTGSEQY TRBJ2-7 TRBD1 TRBV24-1
ASSRGETQY TRBJ2-5 . TRBV12-3/TRBV12-4
ASSRLAGFNEQF TRBJ2-1 TRBD2 TRBV6-2/TRBV6-3
ASARAGGSWKQETQY TRBJ2-5 . TRBV5-6
ASSLTGTGEQY TRBJ2-7 TRBD1 TRBV27
ASSGPEGAGEKLF TRBJ1-4 TRBD1 TRBV7-8
ASSPGGGGNIQY TRBJ2-4 TRBD1 TRBV6-6
ASSLPGSEQY TRBJ2-7 . TRBV12-3/TRBV12-4
ASSPVSNRGGNIQY TRBJ2-4 . TRBV25-1
ASSQVALGGGSGANVLT TRBJ2-6 . TRBV3-1/TRBV3-2
ASSQEEGREQY TRBJ2-3 . TRBV4-3
ASSLGGEGNIQY TRBJ2-4 . TRBV18
ASSLRGQPNSPLH TRBJ1-6 TRBD1 TRBV6-2/TRBV6-3